A selection of T cell receptor beta chains follows, all from one sample in a study of cytotoxic CD8 clonotypes in ibrutinib-treated CLL. The repertoire was sequenced with immunoSEQ multiplex PCR; TCRdb's copy has only in-frame clones and lacks some. Of 150,000 to 200,000 clones in the sample, roughly 84% were seen once. Source: PBMCs, taken at disease progression, from a patient treated with ibrutinib. The source is a human donor with chronic lymphocytic leukemia. Both conserved end residues are part of each CDR3. Fields, in order: J gene, V gene, clone size, D gene, CDR3 protein, CDR3 DNA. The D gene is left open where the match is weak. Size is stated for part of the rows, as once, few or many counts, or as a class when the clone is expanded.

>TRBJ2-3|TRBV27|NA|TRBD2
CASSMGLAGGPITDTQYF
TGTGCCAGCAGTATGGGACTAGCGGGAGGGCCGATTACAGATACGCAGTATTTT
>TRBJ1-2|TRBV7-9|NA|NA
CASILTGTSNYGYTF
TGTGCCAGCATCCTTACAGGCACCTCTAACTATGGCTACACCTTC
>TRBJ2-3|TRBV4-1|NA|NA
CASSQDPRGPGTDTQYF
TGCGCCAGCAGCCAAGACCCCCGAGGACCCGGCACAGATACGCAGTATTTT
>TRBJ2-1|TRBV2|NA|TRBD1
CASRPGTGSYNEQFF
TGTGCCAGCAGGCCCGGGACAGGCTCCTACAATGAGCAGTTCTTC
>TRBJ1-3|TRBV4-1|NA|NA
CASSSAPGNTIYF
TGCGCCAGCAGCTCAGCACCTGGAAACACCATATATTTT
>TRBJ1-2|TRBV7-2|once|NA
CASSLDYGSSYGYTF
TGTGCCAGCAGCTTAGATTACGGATCCTCCTATGGCTACACCTTC
>TRBJ1-3|TRBV5-6|NA|NA
CASSLYGALSSGNTIYF
TGTGCCAGCAGCTTGTACGGGGCCCTAAGCTCTGGAAACACCATATATTTT
>TRBJ1-2|TRBV7-2|NA|NA
CASSVDSNYGYTF
TGTGCCAGCAGCGTCGACAGTAACTATGGCTACACCTTC
>TRBJ1-5|TRBV5-3|NA|NA
CARSFQGDSNQPQHF
TGTGCCAGAAGCTTTCAAGGGGATAGCAATCAGCCCCAGCATTTT
>TRBJ1-1|TRBV13|NA|NA
CASSLDVYTGLSTEAFF
TGTGCCAGCAGCTTAGATGTTTATACGGGGTTGAGCACTGAAGCTTTCTTT
>TRBJ2-5|TRBV9|NA|NA
CASSARTVPQETQYF
TGTGCCAGCAGCGCGCGGACAGTACCCCAAGAGACCCAGTACTTC
>TRBJ2-1|TRBV10-3|NA|NA
CAISDGGIGNEQFF
TGTGCCATCAGTGATGGGGGGATAGGGAATGAGCAGTTCTTC
>TRBJ2-3|TRBV11-2|once|TRBD2
CASSLLAGGRADTQYF
TGTGCCAGCAGCTTATTAGCGGGAGGAAGAGCAGATACGCAGTATTTT
>TRBJ2-5|TRBV4-2|NA|NA
CASSRNRETQYF
TGTGCCAGCAGCCGGAATCGGGAGACCCAGTACTTC
>TRBJ1-1|TRBV5-1|NA|TRBD1
CASSTGTGEREAFF
TGCGCCAGCAGCACCGGGACAGGGGAACGTGAAGCTTTCTTT